The sequence of this T cell receptor beta chain was determined in a study of PD-L1 blockade in urothelial cancer. Produced via immunoSEQ multiplex PCR; TCRdb's table is partial and in-frame only. Among about 70,000 clones listed, 85% to 90% were seen once. The V gene lost 0 bases and the J gene lost 7 bases, with 25 bases spanning the gap. Germline CDR1 and CDR2: ENHRY and SYGVKD. CDR3 size: 19 residues. Time point described: pretreatment peripheral blood. The sequence derives from a man between 65 and 85 years old with urothelial cancer. The chain is built from TRBV10-3 and TRBJ1-3; tentatively, D is TRBD1 (6 bases). This specimen consisted of PBMCs, obtained around atezolizumab (anti-PD-L1) treatment. The CDR3 DNA is TGTGCCATCAGTGAGTCGAATCGACAGGAATTTGGGAGAGGCAACACCATATATTTT. This translates into CAISESNRQEFGRGNTIYF.